These 16 T cell receptor beta chains were sequenced from one sample in a study of T cell clonality in common variable immunodeficiency. Measured with immunoSEQ multiplex PCR; TCRdb has only the in-frame clones, and not every one. Observed are approximately 52,000 clones, no singletons, with the top ten taking 3% to 3.5%. The sample consisted of peripheral blood mononuclear cells. These receptors were collected from a person aged 18 to 75 in good health.

This clone was seen many times. The read is 3 residues too short to cover the CDR3 end, so that end is filled in from the germline J gene. V gene TRBV19 combines with J gene TRBJ2-7, with D perhaps assigned TRBD1 or TRBD2 (5 bases each). CDR1 is LNHDA, CDR2 SQIVND, per germline (reference sequence). This CDR3 is 13 amino acids long. V lost 1 base to trimming and J lost 5 bases, with 9 bases between them. CDR3 in amino acids: CASSIGGVDEQYF. The CDR3 DNA, read in part, is TGTGCCAGTAGTATAGGAGGGGTGGACGAG. The variable domain in full, with the rest retrieved from reference TRBV19 and TRBJ2-7, is DGGITQSPKYLFRKEGQNVTLSCEQNLNHDAMYWYRQDPGQGLRLIYYSQIVNDFQKGDIAEGYSVSREKKESFPLTVTSAQKNPTAFYLCASSIGGVDEQYFGPGTRLTVT.

This clone came up a few times. The read falls 3 residues short of the CDR3 end, and the missing part is taken from the germline J gene. The V call is TRBV2, the J call TRBJ2-7; tentatively, D is TRBD1 (6 bases). Trimming left V 6 bases short and J 2 bases short, with 11 bases between. Per the germline V gene, CDR1 is SNHLY and CDR2 is FYNNEI. The CDR3 contains 13 residues. CDR3 DNA, as far as it was read: TGTGCCAGCAGCGCCGGGACACCCTACGAG. It specifies CASSAGTPYE. The whole CDR3 sequence reads CASSAGTPYEQYF.

There are many counts of this clone. The CDR3 end lies 3 residues beyond the end of the read and is filled in from the germline J gene. The V call is TRBV13, the J call TRBJ2-2; the D gene is possibly TRBD2 (5 bases). CDR3 size: 14 residues. V was trimmed by 3 bases and J by 7 bases, leaving 12 bases between them. Per germline, CDR1 PRHDT and CDR2 FYEKMQ (reference sequence). The CDR3 reads CASSFDNRGGELFF. The sequenced part of the CDR3 DNA is TGTGCCAGCAGCTTCGACAACCGGGGCGGGGAG.

A note on this clone: The missing CDR3 end, 3 residues past where the read stops, is filled in from the germline J gene. The J gene is TRBJ1-4, the V gene TRBV7-2, with TRBD1 as a possible D gene (5 bases). Germline V gene data show CDR1 as SGHTA and CDR2 as FQGNSA. The CDR3 has 13 amino acids. The CDR3 DNA, read in part, is TGTGCCAGCAGCTCCCAGGGAGATTCACCA. It codes for CASSSQGDSP. The CDR3, in full, reads CASSSQGDSPLFF. Variable domain in full (rest from reference TRBV7-2 and TRBJ1-4): GAGVSQSPSNKVTEKGKDVELRCDPISGHTALYWYRQSLGQGLEFLIYFQGNSAPDKSGLPSDRFSAERTGGSVSTLTIQRTQQEDSAVYLCASSSQGDSPLFFGSGTQLSVL.

This clone was counted a few times. The observed sequence ends 3 residues before the CDR3 terminus, with the missing tail filled in from the germline J gene. V usage is TRBV19 and J usage is TRBJ1-6; D possibly corresponds to TRBD1 (5 bases). The CDR3 contains 13 residues. Germline V gene sequence: CDR1 LNHDA, CDR2 SQIVND (reference sequence). Partial CDR3 DNA: TGTGCCAGTAGCCCTGGGGGGGTGTCTCCC. Translated: CASSPGGVSP. Given in full, the CDR3 is CASSPGGVSPLHF.

This clone was seen many times. Read sequence stops 3 residues before the CDR3 end, and the germline J gene provides the missing end. The chain uses TRBV19 and TRBJ2-2; 8 nucleotides line up with TRBD2. The CDR3 extends over 15 amino acids. Germline values: CDR1 LNHDA, CDR2 SQIVND (reference sequence). The V and J ends lost 6 bases and 2 bases, in that order; junction bases with no gene match: 5. The DNA read from the CDR3 is TGTGCCAGTAGCCTTAGCGGGGATAACACCGGGGAG. Protein sequence: CASSLSGDNTGE. The full CDR3 sequence reads CASSLSGDNTGELFF.

This clone has a handful of counts. Read sequence stops 3 residues before the CDR3 end, and the germline J gene provides the missing end. The chain uses TRBV6-4 and TRBJ2-3, with 9 positions matching TRBD2. The germline gives CDR1 MRHNA, CDR2 SNTAGT. The CDR3 has 16 amino acids. J lost 2 bases, V lost 4 bases, and 7 bases had no gene match. CDR3 loop: CASSATSGHPTDTQYF. The sequenced part of the CDR3 DNA is TGTGCCAGCAGTGCGACTAGCGGACACCCCACAGATACG.

This clone has at least ten counts. The CDR3 is cut off 3 residues early in the read; its end comes from the germline J gene. The rearrangement joins TRBV30 to TRBJ2-7; TRBD1 might be the D (5 bases). The V gene's germline CDR1 is GTSNPN and CDR2 SVGIG (reference sequence). The V end lost 0 bases, the J end lost 3 bases, and 21 bases lay between the germline ends. The CDR3 is made up of 17 amino acids. Here the CDR3 reads CAWSVPRVDGAVYEQYF. CDR3 bases read: TGTGCCTGGAGTGTACCCCGTGTGGATGGGGCGGTCTACGAG.

This clone was counted a few times. A much larger clone lies a single base off, so this may be a read error. The read falls 3 residues short of the CDR3 end, and the missing part is taken from the germline J gene. Other DNA sequences within the sample encode an identical CDR3. The V and J genes are TRBV19 and TRBJ2-3, with 8 bases fitting TRBD1. The V segment lost 1 base and the J segment 6 bases; nucleotides outside the gene matches: 9. Germline V gene lookup returns CDR1 LNHDA and CDR2 SQIVND (reference sequence). CDR3 length: 16 amino acids. The CDR3 DNA, read in part, is TGTGCCAGTAGTATAGGCCAGGGGGCTTCCACTGATACG. Residues: CASSIGQGASTDT. The whole CDR3 sequence is CASSIGQGASTDTQYF.

This clone was counted at least ten times. CDR3 sequence reads: CASSIPPAGAKNIQYF. The sequenced part of the CDR3 DNA is TGTGCCAGTAGTATCCCACCTGCGGGGGCCAAAAACATT. The V gene is TRBV19, the J gene TRBJ2-4; D possibly corresponds to TRBD2 (6 bases). The observed sequence ends 3 residues before the CDR3 terminus, with the missing tail filled in from the germline J gene. Trimming stripped 3 bases from V and 1 base from J, with 13 bases between. The CDR3 runs to 16 residues. Germline V gives CDR1 LNHDA, CDR2 SQIVND (reference sequence). The variable domain in full, with the rest retrieved from reference TRBV19 and TRBJ2-4, is DGGITQSPKYLFRKEGQNVTLSCEQNLNHDAMYWYRQDPGQGLRLIYYSQIVNDFQKGDIAEGYSVSREKKESFPLTVTSAQKNPTAFYLCASSIPPAGAKNIQYFGAGTRLSVL.

A remark on this clone: The CDR3 goes on 3 residues after the read ends, and that part is filled in from the germline J gene. V and J are TRBV5-1 and TRBJ2-1; the D gene is possibly TRBD2 (5 bases). V was shortened by 2 bases and J by 6 bases, with 9 bases between the two germline ends. Germline V gene lookup returns CDR1 SGHRS and CDR2 YFSETQ. The CDR3 has 13 residues. The CDR3: CASSFEGSNEQFF. The CDR3 DNA, read in part, is TGCGCCAGCAGCTTTGAGGGTTCCAATGAG.

There are many counts of this clone. The read finishes 3 residues shy of the CDR3 end, and the germline J gene is used to complete it. This chain links TRBV29-1 with TRBJ2-5, with 8 bases identical to TRBD2. V shed 6 bases, J shed 4 bases, and the junction held 7 bases outside the gene matches. The germline V gene encodes CDR1 SQVTM and CDR2 ANQGSEA. There are 13 residues in the CDR3. CDR3 loop: CSVAGLAGETQYF. The part of the CDR3 DNA that was read is TGCAGCGTGGCCGGACTAGCCGGAGAGACC.

This clone has at least ten counts. The CDR3 is cut off 3 residues early in the read; its end comes from the germline J gene. V usage is TRBV9 and J usage is TRBJ2-1; 16 bases match TRBD2. The V gene end was trimmed by 4 bases and the J gene end by 7 bases; junction bases not matched to a gene: 2. CDR1 is SGDLS, CDR2 YYNGEE, per germline. The CDR3 totals 15 residues. CDR3 DNA, as far as it was read: TGTGCCAGCAGCTCGGGACTAGCGGGAGGGAATGAG. This gives the protein CASSSGLAGGNE. The entire CDR3 protein is CASSSGLAGGNEQFF.

This clone was recorded many times. Other DNA sequences in this specimen translate into the identical CDR3. CDR3 sequence reads: CSAAPVGQSYEQYF. The sequenced part of the CDR3 DNA is TGCAGTGCCGCTCCCGTCGGACAGTCCTACGAG. The chain has TRBV20-1 and TRBJ2-7, with D possibly TRBD1 on 6 matching bases. The read halts 3 residues ahead of the CDR3 end, with the missing end drawn from the germline J gene. Germline lookup yields CDR1 DFQATT and CDR2 SNEGSKA (reference sequence). Trimming took off 6 bases at V and 1 base at J, with 16 bases between the two ends. There are 14 residues in the CDR3.

This clone was observed at least ten times. Read data end 3 residues before the CDR3 end; the end is taken from the germline J gene. V and J are TRBV4-1 and TRBJ2-1; D call uncertain. This CDR3 spans 16 amino acids. V lost 1 base, J lost 0 bases, and 10 bases lay in between. Germline CDR1 reads MGHRA; CDR2 reads YSYEKL. The CDR3 sequence is CASSQVNMVSYNEQFF. Partial CDR3 DNA: TGCGCCAGCAGCCAAGTCAACATGGTCTCCTACAATGAG.

This clone was detected ten times or more. The CDR3 end falls 3 residues outside the read, so it is completed with the germline J gene. The rearrangement uses TRBV7-6 and TRBJ1-4, with D perhaps matching TRBD1 (5 bases). The germline gives CDR1 SGHVS, CDR2 FNYEAQ. The ends were cut back, 2 bases at V and 7 bases at J, with 17 bases in the middle. The CDR3 runs to 16 residues. CDR3: CASSLRAAGSGEKLFF. CDR3 bases read: TGTGCCAGCAGCTTAAGGGCGGCAGGGTCGGGTGAAAAA. Supplemented by reference TRBV7-6 and TRBJ1-4, the full variable domain reads GAGVSQSPRYKVTKRGQDVALRCDPISGHVSLYWYRQALGQGPEFLTYFNYEAQQDKSGLPNDRFSAERPEGSISTLTIQRTEQRDSAMYRCASSLRAAGSGEKLFFGSGTQLSVL.